This T cell receptor (beta chain) emerged from a study of blood T cell repertoires in COVID-19 (dated by TCRdb to the early 2020s). With respect to the entire study: Samples from collaborators originated in the United States, Italy and Spain and spanned both the acute and convalescent phases of COVID-19. Where available, HLA class I and class II types were obtained from metadata supplied by the sample provider rather than from assay-based typing. Nearly every sample came with metadata listing a de-identified subject ID, COVID-19 status, age in years and sex. The repertoires were made available in a free public database intended to serve as a resource for research on the immune response to SARS-CoV-2. Subjects who had been exposed to COVID-19, were actively infected with it, or had recovered from it provided the deeply sampled blood TCRbeta repertoires that made up the dataset. The material from the prospective study consisted of cDNA or gDNA derived from T cells, B-cell-depleted T cells, or PBMCs. The samples were drawn from the first 160 participants of the ongoing ImmuneRACE study and from 1,254 subjects provided by 6 global collaborators.

In the prospective study, participants were roughly 18 to 95 years old, resided in about 25 geographic areas of the United States, and were enrolled through a virtual design. In the prospective study, participants were assigned to cohorts based on the clinical history participants reported in a screening survey and a study questionnaire. Recovered participants in ImmuneRACE Cohort 3 were defined by two consecutive negative NP/OP PCR tests, clearance by a healthcare professional, or resolution of symptoms. Each participant in the prospective study had whole blood, serum and a nasopharyngeal or oropharyngeal swab collected by mobile phlebotomists. Additional blood draws and questionnaires over a 2-month period could optionally be provided by prospective study participants. Prospective study blood samples were shipped either frozen or at room temperature before DNA extraction. Note on this clone: There is no known antigen for this receptor. No much larger clone exists at a distance of one base, and base qualities are not known.

What the work shows at the level of the full study, not this receptor alone: Clinical and demographic metadata were provided uncurated, with the amount varying by source and participant.

The germline V gene supplies CDR1 ENHRY and CDR2 SYGVKD. The CDR3 sequence holds 17 residues, the cysteine and phenylalanine included. Only CDR3 DNA is held: 51 bases, read in frame from base 1. V is trimmed back by 7 bases and J by 4 bases, and the junction contains 18 bases that no gene match accounts for. TCRbeta CDR3 regions were amplified from genomic DNA by means of the immunoSEQ Assay, a bias-controlled multiplex PCR. As for the original processing: Within the assay, amplification of reference gene primers was used to estimate how many nucleated cells each sample contained. Sequence reads were collapsed and filtered to measure the absolute abundance of every unique TCRbeta CDR3 rearrangement. For each sample, productive Simpson clonality was calculated as the square root of Simpson's diversity index over productive rearrangements. What TCRdb holds here is the immuneACCESS table cut down to in-frame rearrangements. Part of the clones is not present; checked against another copy, under half of the missing clones reflect an unresolved V gene, and the others are unexplained. From that table come the V and J calls and clone size; the DNA was used to work out D and trimming. A total of 150,000 to 200,000 clones appear in this sample, about nine tenths of them only once. About 0.8% of the sample rests with the top ten.

The source of this sequence is a woman between 18 and 29 years old who had recovered from COVID-19. Input material: PBMCs or T cells enriched from blood (not recorded which). The chain joins TRBV10-3 to TRBJ2-7, with 8 bases in between that match TRBD2. The base sequence is TGTGCCATCAACCCGACACGGGCAGGGACTAGTATTTACGAGCAGTACTTC. Its protein is CAINPTRAGTSIYEQYF.